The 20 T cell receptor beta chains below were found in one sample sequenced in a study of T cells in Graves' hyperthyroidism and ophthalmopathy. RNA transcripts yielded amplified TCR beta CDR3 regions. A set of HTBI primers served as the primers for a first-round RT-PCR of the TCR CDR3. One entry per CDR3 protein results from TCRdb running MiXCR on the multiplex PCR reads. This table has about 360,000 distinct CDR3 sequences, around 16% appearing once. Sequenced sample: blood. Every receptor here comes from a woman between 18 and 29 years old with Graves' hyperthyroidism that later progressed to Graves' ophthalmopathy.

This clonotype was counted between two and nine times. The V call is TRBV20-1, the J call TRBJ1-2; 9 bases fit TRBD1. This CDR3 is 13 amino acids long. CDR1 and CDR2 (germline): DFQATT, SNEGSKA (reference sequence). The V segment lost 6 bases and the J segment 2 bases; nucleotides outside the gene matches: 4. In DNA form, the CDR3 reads TGCAGTGCAGTTACAGGGGGCAACTATGGCTACACCTTC. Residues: CSAVTGGNYGYTF.

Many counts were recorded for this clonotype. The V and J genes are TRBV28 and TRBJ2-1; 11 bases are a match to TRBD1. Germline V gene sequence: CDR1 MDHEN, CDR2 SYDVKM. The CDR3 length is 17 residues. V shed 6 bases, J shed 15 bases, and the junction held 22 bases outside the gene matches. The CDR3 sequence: CASSPRLRTGGRLIPFF. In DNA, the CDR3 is TGTGCCAGCAGCCCACGATTACGGACAGGGGGCCGACTCATCCCGTTCTTC.

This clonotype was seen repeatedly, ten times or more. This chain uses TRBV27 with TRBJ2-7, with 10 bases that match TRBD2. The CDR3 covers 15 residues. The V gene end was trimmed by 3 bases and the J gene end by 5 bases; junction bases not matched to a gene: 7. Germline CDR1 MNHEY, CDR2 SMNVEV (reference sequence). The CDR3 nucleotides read TGTGCCAGCAGTTTTGCTAGCGGGAGTATCAACGAGCAGTACTTC. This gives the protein CASSFASGSINEQYF.

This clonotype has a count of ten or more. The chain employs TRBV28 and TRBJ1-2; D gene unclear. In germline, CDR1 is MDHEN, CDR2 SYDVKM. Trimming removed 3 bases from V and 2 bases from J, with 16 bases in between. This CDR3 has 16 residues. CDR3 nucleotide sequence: TGTGCCAGCAGTTTCGATCCAGGATATAACAACTATGGCTACACCTTC. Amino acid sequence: CASSFDPGYNNYGYTF.

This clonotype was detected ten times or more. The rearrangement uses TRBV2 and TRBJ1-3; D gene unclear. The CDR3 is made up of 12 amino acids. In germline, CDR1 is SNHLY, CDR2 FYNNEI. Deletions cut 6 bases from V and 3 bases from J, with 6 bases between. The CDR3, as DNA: TGTGCCAGCAGGCCGGATGGAAACACCATATATTTT. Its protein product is CASRPDGNTIYF.

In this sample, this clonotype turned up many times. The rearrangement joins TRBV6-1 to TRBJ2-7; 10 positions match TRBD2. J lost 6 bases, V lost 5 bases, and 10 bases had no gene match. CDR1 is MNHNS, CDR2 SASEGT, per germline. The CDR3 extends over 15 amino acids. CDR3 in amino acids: CASSSASGSIGEQYF. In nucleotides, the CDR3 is TGTGCCAGCAGTTCTGCTAGCGGGAGTATCGGCGAGCAGTACTTC.

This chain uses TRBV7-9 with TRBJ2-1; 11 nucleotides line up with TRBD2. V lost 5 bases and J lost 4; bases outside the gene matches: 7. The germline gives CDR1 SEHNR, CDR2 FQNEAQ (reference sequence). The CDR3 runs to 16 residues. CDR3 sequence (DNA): TGTGCCAGCAGCCAGATGACTAGCGGGACGTACAATGAGCAGTTCTTC. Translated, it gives CASSQMTSGTYNEQFF.

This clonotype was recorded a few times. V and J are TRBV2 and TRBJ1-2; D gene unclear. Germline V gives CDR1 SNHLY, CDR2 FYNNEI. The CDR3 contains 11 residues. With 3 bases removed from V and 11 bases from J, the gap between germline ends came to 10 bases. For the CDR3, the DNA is TGTGCCAGCAGTGATAGGGTGAATTACACCTTC. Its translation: CASSDRVNYTF.

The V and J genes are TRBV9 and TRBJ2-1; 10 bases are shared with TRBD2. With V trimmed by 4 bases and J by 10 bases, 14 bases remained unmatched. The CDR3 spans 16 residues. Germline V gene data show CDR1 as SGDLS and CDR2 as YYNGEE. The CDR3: CASSLTGTSAPGEQFF. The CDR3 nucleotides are TGTGCCAGCAGCTTAACCGGGACTAGCGCCCCCGGGGAGCAGTTCTTC.

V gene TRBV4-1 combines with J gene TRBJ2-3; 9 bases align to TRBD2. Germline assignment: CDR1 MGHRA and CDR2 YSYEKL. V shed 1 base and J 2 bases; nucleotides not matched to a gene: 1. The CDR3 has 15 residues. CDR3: CASSQVAGVTDTQYF. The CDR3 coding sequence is TGCGCCAGCAGCCAAGTAGCGGGAGTCACAGATACGCAGTATTTT.

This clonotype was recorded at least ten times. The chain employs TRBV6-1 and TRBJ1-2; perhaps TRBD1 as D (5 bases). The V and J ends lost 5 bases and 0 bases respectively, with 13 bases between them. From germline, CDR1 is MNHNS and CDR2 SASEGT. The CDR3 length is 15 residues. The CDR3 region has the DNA TGTGCCAGCAGTACCCGACAGACAGCTAACTATGGCTACACCTTC. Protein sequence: CASSTRQTANYGYTF.

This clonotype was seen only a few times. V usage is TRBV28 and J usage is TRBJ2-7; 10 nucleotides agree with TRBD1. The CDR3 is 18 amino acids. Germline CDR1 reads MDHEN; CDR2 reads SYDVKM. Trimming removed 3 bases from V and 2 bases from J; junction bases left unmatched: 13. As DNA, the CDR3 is TGTGCCAGCAGTTTCCATATGGCGGGACAGGGGCGAGCCTACGAGCAGTACTTC. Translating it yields CASSFHMAGQGRAYEQYF.

The CDR3 DNA sequence: TGCGCCAGCAGCCCCGGTGCTAGCGGGACAGAGACCCAGTACTTC. Its protein is CASSPGASGTETQYF. This sequence joins TRBV5-1 and TRBJ2-5, with TRBD2 identical over 9 bases. V shed 4 bases, J shed 4 bases, and the junction held 8 bases outside the gene matches. Germline lookup yields CDR1 SGHRS and CDR2 YFSETQ. The CDR3 loop spans 15 amino acids.

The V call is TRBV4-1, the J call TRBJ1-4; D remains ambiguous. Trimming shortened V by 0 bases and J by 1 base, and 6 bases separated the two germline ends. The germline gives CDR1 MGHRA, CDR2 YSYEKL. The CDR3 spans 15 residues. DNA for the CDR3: TGCGCCAGCAGCCAAGAACAGCGAACTAATGAAAAACTGTTTTTT. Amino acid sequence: CASSQEQRTNEKLFF.

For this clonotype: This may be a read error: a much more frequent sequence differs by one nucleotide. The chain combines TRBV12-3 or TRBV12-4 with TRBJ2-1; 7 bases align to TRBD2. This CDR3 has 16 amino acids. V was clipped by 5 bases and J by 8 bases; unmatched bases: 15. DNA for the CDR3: TGTGCCAGCAGTGGGCTAGCGGAAGGGTCTAGTGATGAGCAGTTCTTC. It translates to CASSGLAEGSSDEQFF.

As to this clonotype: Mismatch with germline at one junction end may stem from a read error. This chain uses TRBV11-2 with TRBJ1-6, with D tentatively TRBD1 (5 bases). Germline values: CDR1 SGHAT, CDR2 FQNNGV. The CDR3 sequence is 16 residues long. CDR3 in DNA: TGTGCCAGCAGCTTAGCTGGGGGTGGTCTAAATTCACCCCCCCACTTT. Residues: CASSLAGGGLNSPPHF.

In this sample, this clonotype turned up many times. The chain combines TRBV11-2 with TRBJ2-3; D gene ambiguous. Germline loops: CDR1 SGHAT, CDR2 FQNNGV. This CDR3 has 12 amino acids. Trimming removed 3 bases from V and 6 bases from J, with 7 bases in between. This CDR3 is CASSFYTDTQYF. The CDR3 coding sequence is TGTGCCAGCAGCTTTTACACGGATACGCAGTATTTT. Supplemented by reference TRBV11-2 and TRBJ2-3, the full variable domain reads EAGVAQSPRYKIIEKRQSVAFWCNPISGHATLYWYQQILGQGPKLLIQFQNNGVVDDSQLPKDRFSAERLKGVDSTLKIQPAKLEDSAVYLCASSFYTDTQYFGPGTRLTVL.

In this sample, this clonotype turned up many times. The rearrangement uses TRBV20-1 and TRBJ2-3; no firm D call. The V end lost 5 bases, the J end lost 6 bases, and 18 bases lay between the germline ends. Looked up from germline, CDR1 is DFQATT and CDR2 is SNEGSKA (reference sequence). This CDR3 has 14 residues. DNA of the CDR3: TGCAGTGCTCCCGAACAGAGGCTCTGGGATACGCAGTATTTT. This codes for CSAPEQRLWDTQYF.

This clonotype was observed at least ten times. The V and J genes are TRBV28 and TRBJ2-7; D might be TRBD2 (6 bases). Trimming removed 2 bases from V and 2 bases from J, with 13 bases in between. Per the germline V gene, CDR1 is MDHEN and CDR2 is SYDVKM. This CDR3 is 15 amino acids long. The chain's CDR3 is CASSLMAGTPYEQYF. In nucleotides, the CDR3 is TGTGCCAGCAGTTTAATGGCGGGAACCCCCTACGAGCAGTACTTC.

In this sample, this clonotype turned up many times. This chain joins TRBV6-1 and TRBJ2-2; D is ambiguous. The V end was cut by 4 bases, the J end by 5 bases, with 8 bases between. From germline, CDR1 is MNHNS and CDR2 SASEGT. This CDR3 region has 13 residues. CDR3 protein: CASSVLETGELFF. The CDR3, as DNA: TGTGCCAGCAGTGTATTAGAAACCGGGGAGCTGTTTTTT.